The rows below give T cell receptor beta chains drawn from one sample of a study of persistence of HIV-infected CD4 T cells. These receptors have no identified antigens. Sequenced by immunoSEQ multiplex PCR; TCRdb stores in-frame clones only, minus some. The sample lists fewer than 15,000 clones; under 70% were seen once. The sample here was CD4+ T cells sorted from PBMCs after roughly 18-hour stimulation, taken from a patient who received antiretroviral therapy. The origin of the receptors is an adult man with HIV who was CMV-seropositive. The conserved cysteine and the conserved F or W are not part of the CDR3 here. D genes are given only for firm matches. Size is omitted from some rows. Given values are once, few, many or a class for expanded clones.

j_call | clone_size | d_call | v_call | cdr3_aa
TRBJ2-5 | NA | NA | TRBV9 | ASSVARGETQY
TRBJ1-2 | few | TRBD1 | TRBV7-2 | ASTGTGVNYGYT
TRBJ2-7 | NA | NA | TRBV6-5 | ASRALDGTREEQY
TRBJ1-5 | few | NA | TRBV7-2 | ASSQIPLFNQPQH
TRBJ2-7 | NA | NA | TRBV10-3 | AIRGAGSEEQY
TRBJ2-3 | NA | TRBD1 | TRBV4-1 | ASSQELDRGTQY
TRBJ2-7 | few | NA | TRBV6-1 | ASSEMGTEIYEQY
TRBJ2-1 | few | NA | TRBV12-3/TRBV12-4 | ASSSRTGEQF
TRBJ1-5 | few | NA | TRBV5-1 | ASSLGRDQPQH
TRBJ1-2 | NA | NA | TRBV20-1 | SADGAEVT
TRBJ2-4 | few | TRBD2 | TRBV5-6 | ASSLVQNSGGYIQY
TRBJ1-6 | once | TRBD1 | TRBV25-1 | ASSSRTGGSNSPLH
TRBJ1-4 | NA | NA | TRBV7-6 | ASSLEGQRHEKLF
TRBJ1-5 | NA | TRBD1 | TRBV6-6 | ASSPRDRNTRGNQPQH
TRBJ1-1 | NA | NA | TRBV29-1 | SVGGVDSSEAF
TRBJ2-1 | NA | NA | TRBV7-9 | ASSLGGAGAYNEQF
TRBJ1-5 | NA | NA | TRBV6-1 | ASSELGRNQPQH
TRBJ2-1 | NA | NA | TRBV6-5 | ASREEGPSRKQF
TRBJ1-1 | few | NA | TRBV6-6 | ASSRRDRNTEAF
TRBJ2-7 | NA | NA | TRBV27 | ASSSNRYEQY
TRBJ2-7 | NA | NA | TRBV5-1 | ASSLGGGASYEQY
TRBJ2-3 | NA | TRBD2 | TRBV29-1 | SVVSGTGTDTQY
TRBJ2-1 | NA | NA | TRBV10-3 | AISESEGLLVKEQF
TRBJ2-3 | few | NA | TRBV27 | ASSLQAFTDTQY
TRBJ2-5 | NA | NA | TRBV5-4 | ASSLLGFQQETQY
TRBJ1-5 | NA | NA | TRBV30 | AWTPPGKAGPQH
TRBJ2-2 | NA | NA | TRBV9 | ASSARDRNTGELF
TRBJ2-5 | NA | TRBD2 | TRBV11-3 | ASSLGTSGQETQY
TRBJ1-4 | NA | NA | TRBV2 | ASSPSGLYNEKLF
TRBJ2-2 | NA | NA | TRBV7-2 | ASSLVGSANTGELF
TRBJ2-1 | once | NA | TRBV7-9 | ASKLDRTTYNEQF
TRBJ2-1 | NA | TRBD2 | TRBV18 | ASSSGTSMSYNEQF
TRBJ2-7 | few | TRBD2 | TRBV14 | ASSPLALAGGSYEQY
TRBJ2-3 | NA | NA | TRBV29-1 | SVASGTQGDTQY
TRBJ2-5 | NA | TRBD2 | TRBV5-6 | ASSFRTSGRRGQETQY
TRBJ1-4 | NA | NA | TRBV6-5 | ASRGRFEANEKLF
TRBJ1-5 | few | NA | TRBV5-1 | ASSLAGENNQPQH
TRBJ1-2 | medium-sized | TRBD1 | TRBV30 | AWSRMGQTGGYT
TRBJ1-2 | medium-sized | NA | TRBV5-1 | ASSLGGTEGYGYT
TRBJ1-2 | NA | TRBD1 | TRBV6-6 | ASRPPSDREESGYT
TRBJ1-6 | few | TRBD1 | TRBV6-5 | ASRTGGSPLH
TRBJ2-1 | NA | TRBD2 | TRBV10-3 | AISERRTSGTDSYNEQF
TRBJ1-1 | NA | TRBD1 | TRBV19 | ASSRQGQGGNTEAF